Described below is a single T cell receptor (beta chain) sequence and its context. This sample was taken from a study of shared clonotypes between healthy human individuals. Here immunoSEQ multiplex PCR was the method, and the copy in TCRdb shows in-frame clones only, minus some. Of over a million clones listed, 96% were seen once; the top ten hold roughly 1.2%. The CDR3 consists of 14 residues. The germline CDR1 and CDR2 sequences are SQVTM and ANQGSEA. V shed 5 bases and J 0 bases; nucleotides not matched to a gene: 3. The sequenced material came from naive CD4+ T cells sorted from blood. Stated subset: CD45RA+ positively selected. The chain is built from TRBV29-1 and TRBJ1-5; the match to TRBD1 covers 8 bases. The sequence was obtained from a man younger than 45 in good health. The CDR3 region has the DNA TGCAGCGTTCGGGACAGGTATAGCAATCAGCCCCAGCATTTT. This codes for CSVRDRYSNQPQHF. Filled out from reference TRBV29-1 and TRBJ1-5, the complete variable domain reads SAVISQKPSRDICQRGTSLTIQCQVDSQVTMMFWYRQQPGQSLTLIATANQGSEATYESGFVIDKFPISRPNLTFSTLTVSNMSPEDSSIYLCSVRDRYSNQPQHFGDGTRLSIL.